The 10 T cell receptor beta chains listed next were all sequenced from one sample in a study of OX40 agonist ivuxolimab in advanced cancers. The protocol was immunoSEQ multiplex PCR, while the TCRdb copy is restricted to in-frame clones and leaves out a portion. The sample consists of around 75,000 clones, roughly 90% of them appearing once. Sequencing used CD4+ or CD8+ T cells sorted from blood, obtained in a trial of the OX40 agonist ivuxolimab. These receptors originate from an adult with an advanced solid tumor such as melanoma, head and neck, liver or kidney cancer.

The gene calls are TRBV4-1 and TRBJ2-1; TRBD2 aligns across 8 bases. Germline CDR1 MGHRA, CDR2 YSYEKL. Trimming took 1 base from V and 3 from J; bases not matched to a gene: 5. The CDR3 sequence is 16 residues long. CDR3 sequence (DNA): TGCGCCAGCAGCCAAGGGGGTAGCGGGGTCTACAATGAGCAGTTCTTC. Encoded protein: CASSQGGSGVYNEQFF.

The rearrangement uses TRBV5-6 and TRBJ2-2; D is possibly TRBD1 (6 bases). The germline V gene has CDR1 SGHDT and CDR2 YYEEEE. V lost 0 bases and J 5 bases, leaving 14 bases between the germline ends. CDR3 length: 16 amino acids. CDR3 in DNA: TGTGCCAGCAGCTTGGAGGGACACTTGGCGACCGGGGAGCTGTTTTTT. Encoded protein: CASSLEGHLATGELFF.

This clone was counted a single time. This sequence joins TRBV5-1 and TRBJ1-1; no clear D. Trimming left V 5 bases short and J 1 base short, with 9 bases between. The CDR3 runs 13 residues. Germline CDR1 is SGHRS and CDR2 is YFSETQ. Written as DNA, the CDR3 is TGCGCCAGCAGTGGGGTGGCGAACACTGAAGCTTTCTTT. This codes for CASSGVANTEAFF.

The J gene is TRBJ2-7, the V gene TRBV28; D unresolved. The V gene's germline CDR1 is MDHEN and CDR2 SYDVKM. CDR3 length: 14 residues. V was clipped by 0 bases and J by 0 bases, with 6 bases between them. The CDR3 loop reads CASSLWSVSYEQYF. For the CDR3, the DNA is TGTGCCAGCAGTTTATGGTCAGTCTCCTACGAGCAGTACTTC.

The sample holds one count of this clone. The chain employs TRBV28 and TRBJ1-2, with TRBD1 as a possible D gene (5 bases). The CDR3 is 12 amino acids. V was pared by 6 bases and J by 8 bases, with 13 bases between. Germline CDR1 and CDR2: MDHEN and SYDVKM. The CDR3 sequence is CASRPQERGYTF. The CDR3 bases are TGTGCCAGCAGGCCACAGGAGAGGGGCTACACCTTC.

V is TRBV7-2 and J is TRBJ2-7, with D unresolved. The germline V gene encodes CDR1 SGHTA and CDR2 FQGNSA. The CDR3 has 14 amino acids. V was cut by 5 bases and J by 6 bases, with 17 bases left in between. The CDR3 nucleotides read TGTGCCAGCAGCCCCCCAAGCGCGTTGGGCGAGCAGTACTTC. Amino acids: CASSPPSALGEQYF. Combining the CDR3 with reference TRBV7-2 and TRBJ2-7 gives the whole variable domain GAGVSQSPSNKVTEKGKDVELRCDPISGHTALYWYRQSLGQGLEFLIYFQGNSAPDKSGLPSDRFSAERTGGSVSTLTIQRTQQEDSAVYLCASSPPSALGEQYFGPGTRLTVT.

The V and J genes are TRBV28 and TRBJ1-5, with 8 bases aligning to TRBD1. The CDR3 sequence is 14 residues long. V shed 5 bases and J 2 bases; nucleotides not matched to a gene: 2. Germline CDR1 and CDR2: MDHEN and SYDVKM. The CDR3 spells CASSGQGGNQPQHF. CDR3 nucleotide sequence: TGTGCCAGCAGTGGACAGGGAGGCAATCAGCCCCAGCATTTT.

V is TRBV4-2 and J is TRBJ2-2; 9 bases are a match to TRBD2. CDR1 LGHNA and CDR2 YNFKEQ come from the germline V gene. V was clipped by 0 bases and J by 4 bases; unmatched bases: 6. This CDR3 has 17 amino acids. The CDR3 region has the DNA TGTGCCAGCAGCCAAGACTCTAGCGGGGAGGGCACCGGGGAGCTGTTTTTT. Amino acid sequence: CASSQDSSGEGTGELFF.

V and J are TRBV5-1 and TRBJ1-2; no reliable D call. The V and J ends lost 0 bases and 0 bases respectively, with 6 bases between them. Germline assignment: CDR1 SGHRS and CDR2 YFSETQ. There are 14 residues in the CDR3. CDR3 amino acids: CASSLDLANYGYTF. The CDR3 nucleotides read TGCGCCAGCAGCTTGGACTTAGCTAACTATGGCTACACCTTC.

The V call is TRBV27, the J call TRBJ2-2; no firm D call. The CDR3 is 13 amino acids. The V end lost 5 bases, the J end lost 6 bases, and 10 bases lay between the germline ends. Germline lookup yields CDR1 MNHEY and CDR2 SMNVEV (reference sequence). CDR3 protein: CASSVNSAGELFF. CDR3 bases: TGTGCCAGCAGTGTTAACAGTGCCGGGGAGCTGTTTTTT.